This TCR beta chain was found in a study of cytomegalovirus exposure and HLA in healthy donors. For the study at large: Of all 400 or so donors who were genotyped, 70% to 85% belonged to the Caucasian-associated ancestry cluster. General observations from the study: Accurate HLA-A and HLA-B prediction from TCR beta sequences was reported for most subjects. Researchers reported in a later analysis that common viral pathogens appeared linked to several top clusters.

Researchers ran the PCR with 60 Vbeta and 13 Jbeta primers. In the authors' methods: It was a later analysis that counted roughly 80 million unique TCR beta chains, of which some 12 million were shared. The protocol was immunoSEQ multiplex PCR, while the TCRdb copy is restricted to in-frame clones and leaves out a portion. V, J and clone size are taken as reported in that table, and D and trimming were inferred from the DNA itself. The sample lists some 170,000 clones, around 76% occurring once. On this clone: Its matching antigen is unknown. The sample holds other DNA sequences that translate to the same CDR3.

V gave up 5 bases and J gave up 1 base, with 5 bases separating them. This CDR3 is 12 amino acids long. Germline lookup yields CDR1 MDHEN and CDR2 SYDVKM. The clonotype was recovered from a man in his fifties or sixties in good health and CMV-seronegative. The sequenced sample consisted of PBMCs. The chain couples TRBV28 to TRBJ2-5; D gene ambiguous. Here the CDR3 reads CASSPGQETQYF. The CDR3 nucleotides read TGTGCCAGCAGTCCGGGCCAAGAGACCCAGTACTTC.